This TCR beta chain appears in the sequencing data of a study of PD-L1 blockade in urothelial cancer. The wider study: Patients commenced atezolizumab in 2014, and it was given at 1,200 mg intravenously every 3 weeks. Median T cell yield from blood was approximately 150,000. It was at 3 weeks (second dose) and 6 weeks after treatment start that blood was analyzed.

The data were produced by immunoSEQ multiplex PCR, yet TCRdb's version contains in-frame clones alone and is incomplete. The sample contains over 25,000 clones, roughly 83% of which appear only once. Described time point: peripheral blood 6 weeks after treatment start. The source material was PBMCs, sampled around atezolizumab (anti-PD-L1) treatment. The sequence was collected from a man in his 70s with urothelial cancer.

CDR3 protein: CASSRSSNEQFF. CDR3 coding DNA: TGTGCCAGCAGTCGAAGCTCGAATGAGCAGTTCTTC. V is TRBV28 and J is TRBJ2-1, with unresolved D. The germline V gene encodes CDR1 MDHEN and CDR2 SYDVKM. This CDR3 spans 12 amino acids. V was clipped by 5 bases and J by 7 bases, with 9 bases between them.